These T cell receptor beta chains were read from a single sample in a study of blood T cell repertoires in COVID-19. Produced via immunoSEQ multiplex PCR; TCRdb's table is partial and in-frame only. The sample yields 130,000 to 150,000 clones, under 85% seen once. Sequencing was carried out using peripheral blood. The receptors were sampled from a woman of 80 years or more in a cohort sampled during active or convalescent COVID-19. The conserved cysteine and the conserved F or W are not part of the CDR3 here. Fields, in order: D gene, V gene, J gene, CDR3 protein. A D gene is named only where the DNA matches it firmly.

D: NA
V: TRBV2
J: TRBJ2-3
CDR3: ASRLGDWGSDTQY

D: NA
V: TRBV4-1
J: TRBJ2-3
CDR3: ASSSQDITDTQY

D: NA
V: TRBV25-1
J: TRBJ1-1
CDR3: ATGDTEAF

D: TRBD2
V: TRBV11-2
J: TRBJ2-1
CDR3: ASSFGLAGDEQF

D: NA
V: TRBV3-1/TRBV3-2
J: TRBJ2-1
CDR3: ASSQDYRGQF

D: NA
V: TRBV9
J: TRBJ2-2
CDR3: ASSPQGGLNTGELF

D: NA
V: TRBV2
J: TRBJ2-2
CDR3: ASSELRQSTGELF

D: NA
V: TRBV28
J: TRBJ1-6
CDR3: ASSLASSYNSPLH

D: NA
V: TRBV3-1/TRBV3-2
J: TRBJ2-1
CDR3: ASSPTPGLRPDNEQF

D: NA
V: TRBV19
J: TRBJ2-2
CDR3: ASSLPGGTGELF

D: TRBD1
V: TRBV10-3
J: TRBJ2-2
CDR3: AIMGQGVTGELF

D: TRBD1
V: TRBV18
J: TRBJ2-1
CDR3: ASSQGAVSYNEQF

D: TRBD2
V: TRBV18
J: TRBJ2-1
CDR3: ASSPPEKRGSEQF

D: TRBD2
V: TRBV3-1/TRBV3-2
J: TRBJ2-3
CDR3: ASSPTSGGGTDTQY

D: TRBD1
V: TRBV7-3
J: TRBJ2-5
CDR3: ASSFQAGGETQY

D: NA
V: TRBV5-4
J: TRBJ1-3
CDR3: ASSLGPGISGNTIY

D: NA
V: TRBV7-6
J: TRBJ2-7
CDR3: ASRPRVGAYEQY

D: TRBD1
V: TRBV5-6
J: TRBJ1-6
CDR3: ASSRQGSINSPLH

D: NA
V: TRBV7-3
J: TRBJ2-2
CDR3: ASSRREENTGELF

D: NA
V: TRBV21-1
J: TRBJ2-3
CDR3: ASRLNDRGADTQY

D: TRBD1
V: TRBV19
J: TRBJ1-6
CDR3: ASSAGGLNSPLH

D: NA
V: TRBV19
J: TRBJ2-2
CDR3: ATTGLDTGELF

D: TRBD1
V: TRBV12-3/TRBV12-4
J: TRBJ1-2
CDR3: ASSSTGLEGYT

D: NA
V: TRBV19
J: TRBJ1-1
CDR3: ASKEMNTEAF